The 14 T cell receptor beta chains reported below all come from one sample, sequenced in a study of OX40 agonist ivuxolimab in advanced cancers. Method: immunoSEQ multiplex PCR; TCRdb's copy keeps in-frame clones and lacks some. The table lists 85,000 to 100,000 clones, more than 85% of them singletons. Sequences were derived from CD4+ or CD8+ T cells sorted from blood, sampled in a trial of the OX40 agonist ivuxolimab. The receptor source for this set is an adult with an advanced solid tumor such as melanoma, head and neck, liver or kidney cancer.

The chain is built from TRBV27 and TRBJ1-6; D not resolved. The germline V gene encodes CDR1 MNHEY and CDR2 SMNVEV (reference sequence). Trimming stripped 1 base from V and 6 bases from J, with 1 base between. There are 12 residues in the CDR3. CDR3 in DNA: TGTGCCAGCAGTTTATTTAATTCACCCCTCCACTTT. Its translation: CASSLFNSPLHF.

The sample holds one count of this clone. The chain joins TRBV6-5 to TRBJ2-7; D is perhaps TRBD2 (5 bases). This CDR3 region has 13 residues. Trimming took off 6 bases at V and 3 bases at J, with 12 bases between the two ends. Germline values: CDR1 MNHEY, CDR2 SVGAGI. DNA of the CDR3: TGTGCCAGCAGCCCTCCCGGGAACTACGAGCAGTACGTC. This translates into CASSPPGNYEQYV.

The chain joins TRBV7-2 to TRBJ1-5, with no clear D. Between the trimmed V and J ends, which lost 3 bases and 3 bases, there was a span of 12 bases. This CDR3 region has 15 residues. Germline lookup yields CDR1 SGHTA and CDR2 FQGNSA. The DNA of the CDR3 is TGTGCCAGCAGCTTGGACCGGGAGTTCAATCAGCCCCAGCATTTT. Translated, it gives CASSLDREFNQPQHF.

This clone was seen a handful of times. CDR3 loop: CASSLQGSDTIYF. In nucleotides, the CDR3 is TGTGCCAGCAGCTTGCAGGGGTCAGACACCATATATTTT. The chain carries TRBV5-5 and TRBJ1-3; TRBD1 is a possible D gene (6 bases). The length of the CDR3 is 13 residues. The germline V gene has CDR1 SGHKS and CDR2 YYEKEE (reference sequence). With 1 base removed from V and 8 bases from J, the gap between germline ends came to 10 bases.

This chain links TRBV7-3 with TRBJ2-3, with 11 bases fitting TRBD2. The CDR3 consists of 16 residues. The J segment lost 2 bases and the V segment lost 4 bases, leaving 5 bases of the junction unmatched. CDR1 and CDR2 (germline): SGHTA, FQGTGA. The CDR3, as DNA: TGTGCCAGCAGCTCAGGGACTAGCGGACCCACAGATACGCAGTATTTT. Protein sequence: CASSSGTSGPTDTQYF.

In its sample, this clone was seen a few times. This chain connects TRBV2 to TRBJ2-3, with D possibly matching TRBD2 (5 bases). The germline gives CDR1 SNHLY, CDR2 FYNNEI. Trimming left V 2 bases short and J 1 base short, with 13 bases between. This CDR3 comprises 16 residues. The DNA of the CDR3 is TGTGCCAGCAGTGAAAAAAGGCGGGTTGGCACAGATACGCAGTATTTT. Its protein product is CASSEKRRVGTDTQYF.

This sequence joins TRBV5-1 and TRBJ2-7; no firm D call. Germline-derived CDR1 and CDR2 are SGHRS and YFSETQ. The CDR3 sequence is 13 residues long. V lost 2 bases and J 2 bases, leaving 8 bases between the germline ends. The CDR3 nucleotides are TGCGCCAGCAGCTTCCCGGGTACCTACGAGCAGTACTTC. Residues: CASSFPGTYEQYF.

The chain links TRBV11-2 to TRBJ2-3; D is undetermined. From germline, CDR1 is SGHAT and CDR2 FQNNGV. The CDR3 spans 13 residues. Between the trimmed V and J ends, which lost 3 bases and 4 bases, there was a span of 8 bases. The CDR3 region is CASSFESPDTQYF. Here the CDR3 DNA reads TGTGCCAGCAGCTTCGAGTCCCCAGATACGCAGTATTTT.

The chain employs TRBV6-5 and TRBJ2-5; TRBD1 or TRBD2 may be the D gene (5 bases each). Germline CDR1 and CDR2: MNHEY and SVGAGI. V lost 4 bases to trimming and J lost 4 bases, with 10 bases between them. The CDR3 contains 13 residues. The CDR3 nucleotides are TGTGCCAGCAGTTCAACCGGGGCAGAGACCCAGTACTTC. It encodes CASSSTGAETQYF.

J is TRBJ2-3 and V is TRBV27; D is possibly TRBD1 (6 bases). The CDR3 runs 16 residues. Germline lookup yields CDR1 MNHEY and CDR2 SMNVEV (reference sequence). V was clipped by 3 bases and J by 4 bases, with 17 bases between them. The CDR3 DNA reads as TGTGCCAGCAGTTTGGGACCGGGACAAGGTTCAGATACGCAGTATTTT. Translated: CASSLGPGQGSDTQYF.

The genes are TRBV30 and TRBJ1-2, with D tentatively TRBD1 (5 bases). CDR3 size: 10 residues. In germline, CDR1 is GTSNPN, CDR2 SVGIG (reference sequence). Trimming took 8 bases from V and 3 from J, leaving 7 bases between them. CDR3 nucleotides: TGTGCCCAGGGAGACTATGGCTACACCTTC. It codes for CAQGDYGYTF.

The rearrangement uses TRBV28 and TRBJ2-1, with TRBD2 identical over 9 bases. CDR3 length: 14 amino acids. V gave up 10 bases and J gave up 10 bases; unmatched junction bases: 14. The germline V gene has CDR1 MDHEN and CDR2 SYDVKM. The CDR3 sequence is CATELSGGWREQFF. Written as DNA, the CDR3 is TGTGCCACGGAACTAAGCGGGGGGTGGAGGGAGCAGTTCTTC.

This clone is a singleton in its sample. In DNA, the CDR3 is TGTGCCAGCAGCAAATCGGGAATGAACACTGAAGCTTTCTTT. This codes for CASSKSGMNTEAFF. V usage is TRBV6-5 and J usage is TRBJ1-1; D is ambiguous. V gave up 6 bases and J gave up 0 bases, with 11 bases separating them. Germline V CDR1 and CDR2: MNHEY, SVGAGI. CDR3 length: 14 residues.

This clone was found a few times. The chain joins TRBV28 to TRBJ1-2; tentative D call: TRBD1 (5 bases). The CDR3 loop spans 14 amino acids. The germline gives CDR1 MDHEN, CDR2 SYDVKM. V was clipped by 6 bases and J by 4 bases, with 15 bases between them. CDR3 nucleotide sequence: TGTGCCAGCAGGGGTGGGAGAGGGGTCTATGGCTACACCTTC. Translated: CASRGGRGVYGYTF.